A selection of T cell receptor beta chains follows, all from one sample in a study of tumor and adjacent non-tumor tissue in lung cancer. Each CDR3 protein gets one entry after TCRdb re-called the multiplex PCR reads with MiXCR. The repertoire holds 90,000 to 100,000 distinct CDR3 sequences, with 80% as singletons. Source material: distant non-tumor lung tissue. Receptors were obtained from a man aged 60-69 years with small cell lung cancer. Both conserved end residues are part of each CDR3. A D gene is named only where the DNA matches it firmly. Size is omitted from some rows. Given values are once, few, many or a class for expanded clones.

CDR3 protein: CDSSWDVRYNEQFF; CDR3 DNA: TGTGACAGCAGCTGGGACGTGCGGTACAATGAGCAGTTCTTC; J gene: TRBJ2-1; V gene: TRBV11-2; D gene: NA; clone size: NA
CDR3 protein: CTSNYNSGKAYGYTF; CDR3 DNA: TGTACCAGCAATTACAATAGCGGCAAGGCCTATGGCTACACCTTC; J gene: TRBJ1-2; V gene: TRBV6-5; D gene: NA; clone size: NA
CDR3 protein: CASSLRLTGVGTDTQYF; CDR3 DNA: TGTGCCAGCAGTCTAAGGCTAACGGGAGTAGGCACAGATACGCAGTATTTT; J gene: TRBJ2-3; V gene: TRBV12-3/TRBV12-4; D gene: NA; clone size: NA
CDR3 protein: CATSDSGSGRPYEQYF; CDR3 DNA: TGTGCCACCAGTGATTCGGGTAGCGGGAGACCCTACGAGCAGTACTTC; J gene: TRBJ2-7; V gene: TRBV24-1; D gene: TRBD2; clone size: many
CDR3 protein: CSVGWDARETKYF; CDR3 DNA: TGCAGTGTTGGGTGGGACGCCAGGGAGACCAAGTACTTC; J gene: TRBJ2-5; V gene: TRBV29-1; D gene: NA; clone size: NA
CDR3 protein: CSAVGTSGGYEQFF; CDR3 DNA: TGCAGTGCTGTTGGGACTAGCGGGGGTTATGAGCAGTTCTTC; J gene: TRBJ2-1; V gene: TRBV20-1; D gene: TRBD2; clone size: NA
CDR3 protein: CASSLGRDMDRTYF; CDR3 DNA: TGTGCCAGCAGTTTAGGCCGTGATATGGACAGGACATACTTC; J gene: TRBJ2-5; V gene: TRBV12-3/TRBV12-4; D gene: TRBD1; clone size: once
CDR3 protein: CASSLGKDSNRPQHF; CDR3 DNA: TGTGCCAGCAGCTTAGGTAAAGATAGCAATCGGCCCCAGCATTTT; J gene: TRBJ1-5; V gene: TRBV13; D gene: NA; clone size: NA
CDR3 protein: CASSYWGQAGTDTQYF; CDR3 DNA: TGTGCCAGCAGTTACTGGGGACAGGCGGGCACAGATACGCAGTATTTT; J gene: TRBJ2-3; V gene: TRBV6-5; D gene: TRBD1; clone size: many
CDR3 protein: CASNRGRENTGKLFF; CDR3 DNA: TGTGCTAGCAATAGGGGGAGGGAGAACACCGGGAAGCTGTTTTTT; J gene: TRBJ2-2; V gene: TRBV12-3/TRBV12-4; D gene: NA; clone size: NA
CDR3 protein: CSVDVGGVISYNEQFF; CDR3 DNA: TGCAGCGTTGATGTTGGCGGGGTAATCTCTTACAATGAGCAGTTCTTC; J gene: TRBJ2-1; V gene: TRBV29-1; D gene: NA; clone size: NA
CDR3 protein: CSARGAPAGNTIYF; CDR3 DNA: TGCAGTGCTAGGGGGGCCCCCGCTGGAAACACCATATATTTT; J gene: TRBJ1-3; V gene: TRBV20-1; D gene: NA; clone size: NA
CDR3 protein: CASGYQMLLVGGSPYNEQFF; CDR3 DNA: TGTGCTAGTGGCTACCAAATGTTACTAGTGGGAGGCTCCCCCTACAATGAGCAGTTCTTC; J gene: TRBJ2-1; V gene: TRBV12-5; D gene: NA; clone size: NA
CDR3 protein: CASRALALGIMAQYF; CDR3 DNA: TGTGCCAGCAGAGCACTAGCGTTAGGAATTATGGCGCAGTACTTT; J gene: TRBJ2-3; V gene: TRBV6-6; D gene: TRBD2; clone size: NA
CDR3 protein: CASSSAQVVAGYTF; CDR3 DNA: TGTGCCAGCAGTTCTGCCCAAGTGGTGGCTGGCTACACCTTC; J gene: TRBJ1-2; V gene: TRBV2; D gene: NA; clone size: NA
CDR3 protein: CASSLYRRESGEQFF; CDR3 DNA: TGTGCCAGCAGTTTATATCGCCGGGAGAGCGGGGAGCAGTTCTTC; J gene: TRBJ2-1; V gene: TRBV12-3/TRBV12-4; D gene: NA; clone size: NA
CDR3 protein: CASSLIGRGYYNEEFF; CDR3 DNA: TGTGCAAGCAGCTTAATCGGGAGGGGCTACTACAATGAAGAGTTCTTC; J gene: TRBJ2-1; V gene: TRBV11-2; D gene: TRBD2; clone size: NA
CDR3 protein: CASSSESRTSGNVNEQFF; CDR3 DNA: TGTGCCAGCAGCTCAGAATCGAGGACTAGCGGGAATGTTAATGAGCAGTTTTTC; J gene: TRBJ2-1; V gene: TRBV11-1; D gene: TRBD2; clone size: NA
CDR3 protein: CASSLTAGVVTVELSF; CDR3 DNA: TGTGCCAGCAGCTTAACCGCGGGAGTGGTCACTGTGGAGCTGTCTTTT; J gene: TRBJ2-2; V gene: TRBV11-3; D gene: TRBD2; clone size: NA
CDR3 protein: CASSLGKGQRVTGAFF; CDR3 DNA: TGTGCCAGCAGCTTAGGGAAAGGACAGAGGGTCACTGGAGCTTTCTTT; J gene: TRBJ1-1; V gene: TRBV7-9; D gene: NA; clone size: NA
CDR3 protein: CSSSQHLAGGLADTQYF; CDR3 DNA: TGTTCCAGCAGCCAACATCTAGCGGGAGGCCTAGCAGATACGCAGTATTTT; J gene: TRBJ2-3; V gene: TRBV4-2; D gene: TRBD2; clone size: NA
CDR3 protein: CASSLRVWGYEQYF; CDR3 DNA: TGTGCCAGCAGCTTGCGGGTGTGGGGGTACGAGCAATACTTC; J gene: TRBJ2-7; V gene: TRBV11-2; D gene: NA; clone size: NA
CDR3 protein: CTSSPAGGAQNEQFF; CDR3 DNA: TGTACCAGCAGCCCAGCGGGAGGAGCGCAGAATGAGCAGTTCTTC; J gene: TRBJ2-1; V gene: TRBV7-6; D gene: TRBD2; clone size: once
CDR3 protein: CASSPGISGREETQYF; CDR3 DNA: TGTGCCAGCAGTCCTGGCATTAGCGGGAGAGAGGAGACCCAGTACTTC; J gene: TRBJ2-5; V gene: TRBV12-3/TRBV12-4; D gene: TRBD2; clone size: NA
CDR3 protein: CSAEGPKNIQYF; CDR3 DNA: TGCAGTGCGGAGGGGCCCAAAAACATTCAGTACTTC; J gene: TRBJ2-4; V gene: TRBV20-1; D gene: NA; clone size: many
CDR3 protein: CASSASCEGARELFF; CDR3 DNA: TGTGCCAGCAGTGCCTCATGCGAGGGGGCCCGGGAGCTGTTTTTT; J gene: TRBJ2-2; V gene: TRBV6-1; D gene: TRBD1; clone size: NA
CDR3 protein: CANSPDVGTPSYELYF; CDR3 DNA: TGCGCCAACAGCCCAGATGTCGGGACACCCTCCTACGAGCTGTACTTC; J gene: TRBJ2-7; V gene: TRBV4-1; D gene: NA; clone size: NA
CDR3 protein: CGSSLLGPTDTQYF; CDR3 DNA: TGTGGCAGTAGTTTGCTAGGGCCCACAGATACGCAGTATTTT; J gene: TRBJ2-3; V gene: TRBV12-3/TRBV12-4; D gene: NA; clone size: once
CDR3 protein: CTSSLGQSSYNEQFF; CDR3 DNA: TGTACCAGCAGCTTAGGGCAAAGCTCCTACAATGAGCAGTTCTTC; J gene: TRBJ2-1; V gene: TRBV7-8; D gene: NA; clone size: NA
CDR3 protein: CASSLESSGRNEQFF; CDR3 DNA: TGCGCCAGCAGCTTGGAGTCTAGCGGGAGGAATGAGCAGTTCTTC; J gene: TRBJ2-1; V gene: TRBV5-1; D gene: TRBD2; clone size: many
CDR3 protein: CASSLVTAPSSYNEQFF; CDR3 DNA: TGTGCAAGCAGCTTAGTTACAGCCCCGAGCTCCTACAATGAGCAGTTCTTC; J gene: TRBJ2-1; V gene: TRBV11-2; D gene: NA; clone size: NA
CDR3 protein: CSARGLYRGGLGNTEAFF; CDR3 DNA: TGCAGTGCTAGAGGTCTCTACAGGGGCGGACTAGGGAACACTGAAGCTTTCTTT; J gene: TRBJ1-1; V gene: TRBV20-1; D gene: TRBD1; clone size: once
CDR3 protein: CASRTGGKGYYGYTF; CDR3 DNA: TGTGCCAGCAGGACAGGGGGCAAAGGATACTATGGCTACACCTTC; J gene: TRBJ1-2; V gene: TRBV6-6; D gene: TRBD1; clone size: NA
CDR3 protein: CASSFGRQGSEKQFF; CDR3 DNA: TGTGCCAGCAGTTTCGGTCGACAAGGAAGTGAAAAACAGTTTTTT; J gene: TRBJ1-4; V gene: TRBV6-1; D gene: NA; clone size: NA
CDR3 protein: CASSQRSQTAMNDQFF; CDR3 DNA: TGCGCCAGCAGCCAAAGAAGTCAGACGGCAATGAATGATCAGTTCTTC; J gene: TRBJ2-1; V gene: TRBV4-1; D gene: NA; clone size: NA
CDR3 protein: CASIFLAREGYNEQFF; CDR3 DNA: TGTGCCAGTATCTTCTTGGCGCGGGAGGGGTACAATGAGCAGTTCTTC; J gene: TRBJ2-1; V gene: TRBV11-3; D gene: TRBD2; clone size: NA
CDR3 protein: CASSLVGLIGYTF; CDR3 DNA: TGCGCCAGCAGCTTGGTTGGACTGATTGGCTACACCTTC; J gene: TRBJ1-2; V gene: TRBV5-1; D gene: NA; clone size: many
CDR3 protein: CASSLGWRTDTQYF; CDR3 DNA: TGTGCCAGCAGCTTAGGCTGGAGAACAGATACGCAGTATTTT; J gene: TRBJ2-3; V gene: TRBV11-2; D gene: NA; clone size: medium-sized
CDR3 protein: CASGQAGEQETQYF; CDR3 DNA: TGTGCCAGCGGCCAAGCTGGGGAGCAAGAGACCCAGTACTTC; J gene: TRBJ2-5; V gene: TRBV4-2; D gene: NA; clone size: NA
CDR3 protein: CVSSYNGGKAYGYTF; CDR3 DNA: TGTGTCAGCAGTTACAATGGCGGCAAGGCCTATGGCTACACATTC; J gene: TRBJ1-2; V gene: TRBV6-5; D gene: NA; clone size: NA
CDR3 protein: CVSSFWRGSKTGELFF; CDR3 DNA: TGTGTCAGCAGTTTTTGGCGGGGGTCGAAGACCGGGGAGCTGTTTTTT; J gene: TRBJ2-2; V gene: TRBV12-3/TRBV12-4; D gene: TRBD2; clone size: NA
CDR3 protein: CASGNLGANVPTF; CDR3 DNA: TGCGCGTCCGGGAACCTTGGGGCCAACGTCCCGACTTTC; J gene: TRBJ2-6; V gene: TRBV5-1; D gene: NA; clone size: NA
CDR3 protein: CASSQKESIQYF; CDR3 DNA: TGTGCCAGCAGCCAAAAGGAAAGCATTCAGTACTTC; J gene: TRBJ2-4; V gene: TRBV7-9; D gene: NA; clone size: few
CDR3 protein: CSAQPLFDSEETQYF; CDR3 DNA: TGCAGTGCTCAACCCCTTTTCGACTCTGAAGAGACCCAGTATTTC; J gene: TRBJ2-5; V gene: TRBV20-1; D gene: NA; clone size: NA
CDR3 protein: CGSSAYTNNELFF; CDR3 DNA: TGTGGCAGCAGCGCGTACACTAACAATGAGCTGTTCTTC; J gene: TRBJ2-1; V gene: TRBV11-3; D gene: NA; clone size: NA
CDR3 protein: CGSTATNNHPQHF; CDR3 DNA: TGTGGCAGCACCGCTACGAACAATCATCCCCAGCATTTT; J gene: TRBJ1-5; V gene: TRBV6-1; D gene: NA; clone size: NA